These 7 T cell receptor beta chains were all obtained from the same sample, sequenced in a study of T cell responses to AZD1222 COVID-19 vaccine. TCRdb's table, derived via immunoSEQ multiplex PCR, lists solely in-frame clones and lacks some. Seen here are 150,000 or so clones, about 92% observed once, and the top ten hold approximately 17%. The material sequenced was peripheral blood, taken on day 0 of AZD1222 vaccination. The receptor source for this set is an adult in good health.

The rearrangement links TRBV20-1 to TRBJ2-7; tentatively, D is TRBD1 or TRBD2 (6 bases each). Deletions cut 3 bases from V and 4 bases from J, with 13 bases between. The CDR3 runs 13 residues. CDR1 and CDR2 (germline): DFQATT, SNEGSKA (reference sequence). DNA for the CDR3: TGCAGTGCTAGTGCAGGGGCGGGATACGAGCAGTACTTC. Encoded protein: CSASAGAGYEQYF.

This clone came up once. This chain uses TRBV30 with TRBJ2-2; possible D gene TRBD1, 7 bases. V was trimmed by 5 bases and J by 5 bases, leaving 18 bases between them. This CDR3 has 15 amino acids. CDR1 is GTSNPN and CDR2 is SVGIG in the germline V gene (reference sequence). The DNA for the CDR3 is TGTGCCTGGGGGAAGGGGGCGGGATGGACCGGGGAGCTGTTTTTT. It codes for CAWGKGAGWTGELFF.

The chain recombines TRBV12-5 with TRBJ2-3; tentatively, D is TRBD1 or TRBD2 (5 bases each). Trimming stripped 0 bases from V and 0 bases from J, with 19 bases between. Germline CDR1 and CDR2: LGHNT and FRNRAP. This CDR3 is built from 19 residues. CDR3 sequence (DNA): TGTGCTAGTGGTTTGGTACGGGACGGTACTCCACCTAGCACAGATACGCAGTATTTT. Amino acid sequence: CASGLVRDGTPPSTDTQYF.

This clone is a singleton in its sample. The V call is TRBV19, the J call TRBJ1-1, with 9 positions matching TRBD1. V was pared by 5 bases and J by 6 bases, with 13 bases of the junction left unmatched. The CDR3 spans 16 residues. Looked up from germline, CDR1 is LNHDA and CDR2 is SQIVND (reference sequence). This CDR3 is CASSFTGGEGSAEAFF. The DNA of the CDR3 is TGTGCCAGTAGTTTTACAGGGGGCGAGGGCTCGGCTGAAGCTTTCTTT.

The V and J genes are TRBV12-1 and TRBJ2-7; TRBD1, as called in the table, went unchecked against the DNA. TRBV12-1 is deemed a pseudogene. The CDR3 consists of 14 residues. CDR3 nucleotides: TGTGCCAGCTATAAACAGGGGGCTGGCTACGAGCAGTACTTC. Its protein product is CASYKQGAGYEQYF.

The CDR3 DNA reads as TGTGCCAGCAGCCAGAGTTATGGGGGCACAGATACGCAGTATTTT. Translation gives CASSQSYGGTDTQYF. V usage is TRBV16 and J usage is TRBJ2-3; D gene uncertain. Germline V lookup: CDR1 KGHSY, CDR2 FQNENV. The germline V and J ends were trimmed by 3 bases and 1 base, with 11 bases remaining between them. There are 15 residues in the CDR3.

The V gene is TRBV5-4, the J gene TRBJ1-1; D is unclear. This CDR3 contains 14 residues. Trimming removed 5 bases at V and 3 bases at J, with 14 bases between. CDR1 is SGHNT, CDR2 YYREEE, per germline (reference sequence). The CDR3: CASRRSFGDTEAFF. The CDR3 region has the DNA TGTGCCAGCAGGAGAAGCTTTGGGGACACTGAAGCTTTCTTT. Using reference TRBV5-4 and TRBJ1-1 for the parts outside the CDR3, the full variable domain is ETGVTQSPTHLIKTRGQQVTLRCSSQSGHNTVSWYQQALGQGPQFIFQYYREEENGRGNFPPRFSGLQFPNYSSELNVNALELDDSALYLCASRRSFGDTEAFFGQGTRLTVV.